This entry concerns a single T cell receptor (beta chain). Per the germline V gene, CDR1 is GTSNPN and CDR2 is SVGIG (reference sequence). Trimming took 5 bases from V and 1 from J, leaving 14 bases between them. The CDR3 is made up of 14 amino acids. This entry belongs to a study of PD-L1 blockade in urothelial cancer. Time point reported: peripheral blood 6 weeks after treatment start. The table came from immunoSEQ multiplex PCR; TCRdb's copy has only in-frame clones and leaves some out. The repertoire includes tens of thousands of clones, 85% to 90% of them detected once, and around 11% sits in the top ten.

The chain employs TRBV30 and TRBJ1-1; D remains ambiguous. The clonotype comes from a man aged 55-75 years with urothelial cancer. Sequencing was performed on PBMCs, taken around atezolizumab (anti-PD-L1) treatment. Here the CDR3 reads CAWAPAWANTEAFF. The CDR3 DNA sequence: TGTGCCTGGGCCCCGGCGTGGGCGAACACTGAAGCTTTCTTT.